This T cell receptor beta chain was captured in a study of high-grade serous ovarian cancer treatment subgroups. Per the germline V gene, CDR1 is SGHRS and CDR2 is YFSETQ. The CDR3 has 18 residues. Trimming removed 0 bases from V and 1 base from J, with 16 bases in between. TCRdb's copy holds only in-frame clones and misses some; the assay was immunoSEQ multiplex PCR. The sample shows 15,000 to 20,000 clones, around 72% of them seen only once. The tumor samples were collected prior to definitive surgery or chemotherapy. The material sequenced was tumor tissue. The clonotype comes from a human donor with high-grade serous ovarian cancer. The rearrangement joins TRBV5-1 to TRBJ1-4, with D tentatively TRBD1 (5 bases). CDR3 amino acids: CASSLGLGGRGTNEKLFF. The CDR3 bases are TGCGCCAGCAGCTTGGGCCTAGGTGGGAGGGGAACTAATGAAAAACTGTTTTTT.